This T cell receptor (beta chain) derives from a study of blood T cell repertoires in COVID-19. In the study overall: Spain, Italy and the United States supplied samples that represented acute and convalescent COVID-19. T cells, B-cell-depleted T cells, or PBMCs supplied cDNA or gDNA.

Germline V gene sequence: CDR1 SGHDT, CDR2 YYEEEE. Between the trimmed V and J ends, which lost 4 bases and 5 bases, there was a span of 7 bases. CDR3 length: 11 residues. Under the authors' procedure: By means of reference gene primer amplification, nucleated cell counts were estimated. Clones were read by immunoSEQ multiplex PCR, and TCRdb kept only the in-frame ones, dropping some. Clone size and V and J calls were adopted from that table, with D and trimming inferred from the DNA. The sample lists around 170,000 clones; about 83% were seen once. This clone showed up just once. The sequence came from a human donor in a cohort sampled during active COVID-19. The chain uses TRBV5-6 and TRBJ2-7, with D hard to call. The sequencing sample was made of peripheral blood. The CDR3 loop is CASSLLNEQYF. The DNA for the CDR3 is TGTGCCAGCAGCCTGCTAAACGAGCAGTACTTC.